This TCR beta chain was recorded in a study of regulatory T cells in long-lasting Graves disease. The study's findings and limits: Among the persistent patients, 2,741 public clonotypes were shared, more than the 966 shared among new patients.

The CDR3 contains 15 residues. Germline lookup yields CDR1 LGHDT and CDR2 YNNKEL (reference sequence). Investigators prepared the TCR beta libraries by applying iRepertoire HTBI primers and Arm-PCR of CDR3 regions. TCRdb used MiXCR to reprocess the multiplex PCR reads, holding one entry per CDR3 protein. The sample has 350,000 to 450,000 distinct CDR3 sequences, more than 20% seen once. This clonotype was detected only once. Its antigen is unknown. A read error may be the cause here, since a much bigger clone is one base away. This sample's time point: persistent/refractory GD, antithyroid drugs over 5 years with positive TRAb. From RNA extracted from PBMCs, the TCR library was made.

This chain joins TRBV3-1 and TRBJ2-2; 9 bases match TRBD1. The clonotype originates from a female donor with Graves disease. The sample was peripheral blood mononuclear cells (PBMCs), taken when the disease was refractory, from a patient treated with antithyroid drugs. CDR3 DNA sequence: TGTGTCAGCAGAACCCACAGGGGGCTGGACGGGGAGCTGTTTTTT. Residues: CVSRTHRGLDGELFF.